The source of this T cell receptor beta chain is a study of a mutant IDH1 vaccine in newly diagnosed glioma. About the research overall: Vaccination began 4-6 weeks post radiotherapy alone, or with temozolomide cycles. Therapy received beforehand was radiotherapy, temozolomide, or both, with most patients given both. Study findings and constraints: Of the patients, 85% to 95% had vaccine-induced immune responses. Pseudoprogression looked unconnected to shifts in top peripheral T cell clonotypes.

This sample's time point: week 35, safety follow-up. With topical imiquimod, each dose of the vaccine consisted of 300 ug of mutant IDH1 20-mer peptide. CDR3 length: 14 residues. Trimming left V 5 bases short and J 2 bases short, with 13 bases between. The V gene's germline CDR1 is PRHDT and CDR2 FYEKMQ (reference sequence). Comment on this clone: Antigen specificity is unknown.

TCRdb's table, derived via immunoSEQ multiplex PCR, lists solely in-frame clones and lacks some. Counted here are tens of thousands of clones, 85% to 90% occurring once; the ten biggest clones make up around 1.7%. The clonotype comes from a man in his forties with glioma. The chain joins TRBV13 to TRBJ2-7; D is perhaps TRBD2 (6 bases). The input for sequencing was PBMCs, taken from a glioma patient whose treatment included an IDH1 peptide vaccine. The CDR3 protein is CASSPAGGTYEQYF. As DNA, the CDR3 is TGTGCCAGCAGCCCAGCGGGCGGAACCTACGAGCAGTACTTC.